Presented here are 20 T cell receptor beta chains from one specimen sequenced in a study of T cells in women clearing cervical HPV infection. TCRdb's table, derived via immunoSEQ multiplex PCR, lists solely in-frame clones and lacks some. In total, the table holds around 28,000 clones. Sequences were obtained from blood buffy coat. The receptor source for this set is a woman aged 18 to 75 with a cervical HPV16 infection that either progressed to CIN3+ or cleared (not recorded which).

With respect to this clone: With the read ending 3 residues before the CDR3 end, the germline J gene is used to fill in that end. The chain has TRBV20-1 and TRBJ2-2; TRBD2 agrees at 10 bases. CDR1 is DFQATT and CDR2 is SNEGSKA in the germline V gene (reference sequence). The CDR3 is 15 residues long. The ends lost 2 bases at V and 4 bases at J; junction bases unmatched: 4. Partial CDR3 DNA: TGCAGTGCTAGAAGGAGCGGGGGGGGCACCGGGGAG. This codes for CSARRSGGGTGE. The entire CDR3 sequence reads CSARRSGGGTGELFF.

On this clone itself: The observed sequence ends 3 residues before the CDR3 terminus, with the missing tail filled in from the germline J gene. The gene calls are TRBV5-1 and TRBJ2-7, with a possible D match to TRBD1 (5 bases). The V end was cut by 0 bases, the J end by 3 bases, with 13 bases between. This CDR3 contains 15 residues. Germline V lookup: CDR1 SGHRS, CDR2 YFSETQ. This chain's CDR3 is CASSLGLGRDYEQYF. CDR3 DNA (partial): TGCGCCAGCAGCTTGGGTCTCGGCAGGGACTACGAG.

Note on this clone: With the read ending 3 residues before the CDR3 end, the germline J gene is used to fill in that end. V and J are TRBV7-2 and TRBJ2-2; the D gene is possibly TRBD1 (6 bases). Looked up from germline, CDR1 is SGHTA and CDR2 is FQGNSA. This CDR3 is built from 14 residues. Incomplete CDR3 DNA: TGTGCCAGCAGCTTGTTAGGGGGAAGTTCACCG. Its protein product is CASSLLGGSSP. From start to end, the CDR3 is CASSLLGGSSPLFF. The complete variable domain, with remaining parts taken from reference TRBV7-2 and TRBJ2-2, reads GAGVSQSPSNKVTEKGKDVELRCDPISGHTALYWYRQSLGQGLEFLIYFQGNSAPDKSGLPSDRFSAERTGGSVSTLTIQRTQQEDSAVYLCASSLLGGSSPLFFGEGSRLTVL.

Comments on this clone: The CDR3 goes on 3 residues after the read ends, and that part is filled in from the germline J gene. The chain carries TRBV19 and TRBJ2-5, with a possible D match to TRBD1 (6 bases). Germline CDR1 and CDR2: LNHDA and SQIVND (reference sequence). The CDR3 is 12 residues long. Trimming removed 5 bases at V and 5 bases at J, with 9 bases between. The DNA read from the CDR3 is TGTGCCAGTAGTTACAGGGAGGAGACC. This translates into CASSYREET. The whole CDR3 sequence is CASSYREETQYF.

In the case of this clone: A junction boundary mismatches the germline segment, possibly from a read error. The CDR3 goes on 3 residues after the read ends, and that part is filled in from the germline J gene. V and J are TRBV19 and TRBJ2-2; possible D gene TRBD1, 5 bases. The CDR3 is 14 residues long. Germline-derived CDR1 and CDR2 are LNHDA and SQIVND (reference sequence). The CDR3 bases that were read are TGTGCCAGTAGAGGCAACTCGGACACTGGGGAG. Protein sequence: CASRGNSDTGE. The whole CDR3 reads CASRGNSDTGELFF. Filled out from reference TRBV19 and TRBJ2-2, the complete variable domain reads DGGITQSPKYLFRKEGQNVTLSCEQNLNHDAMYWYRQDPGQGLRLIYYSQIVNDFQKGDIAEGYSVSREKKESFPLTVTSAQKNPTAFYLCASRGNSDTGELFFGEGSRLTVL.

CDR3 bases read: TGCGCCAGCAGACCGCGGGAGGGGGCTTTCGACGGC. This codes for CASRPREGAFDG. The full CDR3 protein reads CASRPREGAFDGYTF. V gene TRBV5-1 combines with J gene TRBJ1-2, with TRBD1 identical over 7 bases. The read terminates 3 residues before the CDR3 end, so the remaining end is supplied by the germline J gene. Germline CDR1 reads SGHRS; CDR2 reads YFSETQ. CDR3 size: 15 residues. The full variable domain, rest sourced from reference TRBV5-1 and TRBJ1-2, is KAGVTQTPRYLIKTRGQQVTLSCSPISGHRSVSWYQQTPGQGLQFLFEYFSETQRNKGNFPGRFSGRQFSNSRSEMNVSTLELGDSALYLCASRPREGAFDGYTFGSGTRLTVV.

About this clone: The read gets to within 3 residues of the CDR3 end, and the germline J gene fills in the rest. The rearrangement links TRBV20-1 to TRBJ1-1; no firm D call. The CDR3 has 13 residues. V dropped 6 bases and J dropped 7 bases, with 18 bases sitting between them. Germline assignment: CDR1 DFQATT and CDR2 SNEGSKA (reference sequence). Incomplete CDR3 DNA: TGCAGTGCCGAGGTCAGGTATGTCGGTGAA. This sequence encodes CSAEVRYVGE. The whole CDR3 region reads CSAEVRYVGEAFF.

As to this clone: The read halts 3 residues ahead of the CDR3 end, with the missing end drawn from the germline J gene. The rearrangement links TRBV6-4 to TRBJ1-5; no firm D call. This CDR3 contains 15 residues. V was cut by 6 bases and J by 0 bases, with 12 bases left in between. Per the germline V gene, CDR1 is MRHNA and CDR2 is SNTAGT. CDR3 DNA (partial): TGTGCCAGCAGCCCACAGCCGAATAGCAATCAGCCC. Residues: CASSPQPNSNQP. The entire CDR3 protein reads CASSPQPNSNQPQHF.

For this clone: The read comes to an end 3 residues before the CDR3 does, leaving the germline J gene to fill in the end. The chain couples TRBV30 to TRBJ1-6, with D maybe TRBD1 (6 bases). The CDR3 runs 16 residues. The germline V and J ends were trimmed by 3 bases and 0 bases, with 12 bases remaining between them. Germline loops: CDR1 GTSNPN, CDR2 SVGIG (reference sequence). CDR3 loop: CAWRRADSSYNSPLHF. CDR3 DNA (partial): TGTGCCTGGAGAAGGGCGGACAGCTCCTATAATTCACCC. Complete variable domain (other parts from reference TRBV30 and TRBJ1-6): SQTIHQWPATLVQPVGSPLSLECTVEGTSNPNLYWYRQAAGRGLQLLFYSVGIGQISSEVPQNLSASRPQDRQFILSSKKLLLSDSGFYLCAWRRADSSYNSPLHFGNGTRLTVT.

For this clone: Read data end 3 residues before the CDR3 end; the end is taken from the germline J gene. The rearrangement links TRBV12-5 to TRBJ2-7, with TRBD1 matching over 9 bases. V was clipped by 2 bases and J by 3 bases; unmatched bases: 8. This CDR3 contains 16 residues. From germline, CDR1 is LGHNT and CDR2 FRNRAP. CDR3 sequence: CASGLRPGGQGYEQYF. The CDR3 bases that were read are TGTGCTAGTGGTTTGCGGCCGGGGGGACAGGGCTACGAG.

A word on this clone: Coverage ceases 3 residues before the CDR3 finishes, and the germline J gene fills in the end. The rearrangement links TRBV5-6 to TRBJ2-3; a possible D gene is TRBD2 (6 bases). CDR1 and CDR2 (germline): SGHDT, YYEEEE. The CDR3 loop spans 15 amino acids. The CDR3 here is CASSRRQIFGGTQYF. The sequenced part of the CDR3 DNA is TGTGCCAGCAGCCGCCGGCAAATATTCGGAGGGACG.

Notes on this clone: With the read ending 3 residues before the CDR3 end, the germline J gene is used to fill in that end. The chain recombines TRBV20-1 with TRBJ2-3, with 7 positions matching TRBD2. Germline V gene lookup returns CDR1 DFQATT and CDR2 SNEGSKA (reference sequence). V gave up 5 bases and J gave up 1 base; unmatched junction bases: 15. There are 17 residues in the CDR3. The sequenced CDR3 bases are TGCAGTGCTGTAGGATCCGTGGGGGGGGGAGGCACAGATACG. The encoded protein is CSAVGSVGGGGTDT. The CDR3 in full is CSAVGSVGGGGTDTQYF.

Incomplete CDR3 DNA: TGTGCCAGCAGTGAATTGGAGGGTAGAGAGACG. Its translation is CASSELEGRET. The whole CDR3 is CASSELEGRETQYF. The genes are TRBV2 and TRBJ2-3; D perhaps matches TRBD2 (6 bases). The CDR3 end is not reached by the read, which stops 3 residues before it; the germline J gene fills it in. The V gene's germline CDR1 is SNHLY and CDR2 FYNNEI. The CDR3 covers 14 residues.

Concerning this clone: Coverage ceases 3 residues before the CDR3 finishes, and the germline J gene fills in the end. Distinct nucleotide sequences in the sample also encode this CDR3. The J gene is TRBJ1-3, the V gene TRBV19; D perhaps matches TRBD1 (5 bases). Germline-derived CDR1 and CDR2 are LNHDA and SQIVND (reference sequence). V dropped 0 bases and J dropped 3 bases, with 9 bases sitting between them. This CDR3 contains 15 residues. The sequenced CDR3 bases are TGTGCCAGTAGTATAGATCCCCAGGGTGGAAACACC. Its protein is CASSIDPQGGNT. The full CDR3 protein reads CASSIDPQGGNTIYF.

Comment on this clone: The CDR3 goes on 3 residues after the read ends, and that part is filled in from the germline J gene. J is TRBJ2-3 and V is TRBV7-9, with D perhaps matching TRBD1 or TRBD2 (5 bases each). The CDR3 length is 14 residues. Looked up from germline, CDR1 is SEHNR and CDR2 is FQNEAQ (reference sequence). The part of the CDR3 DNA that was read is TGTGCCAGCAGCTTTGAGGGGTACCAAGAGACG. The encoded protein is CASSFEGYQET. The whole CDR3 protein reads CASSFEGYQETQYF.

On this clone itself: A junction end diverges from the germline sequence, so it may reflect a read error. The CDR3 goes on 3 residues after the read ends, and that part is filled in from the germline J gene. Other DNA sequences in the sample encode the same CDR3. This chain joins TRBV5-1 and TRBJ1-3, with 8 nucleotides matching TRBD1. Germline values: CDR1 SGHRS, CDR2 YFSETQ. This CDR3 spans 14 amino acids. CDR3 DNA, as far as it was read: TGCGCCAGCAGGGCCCCAGGGGGCCTAAACACA. It codes for CASRAPGGLNT. The CDR3 reads in full as CASRAPGGLNTIYF.

Concerning this clone itself: The read ends 3 residues shy of where the CDR3 ends; the end is completed using the germline J gene. The chain carries TRBV2 and TRBJ2-2; D is undetermined. The CDR3 totals 16 residues. Germline-derived CDR1 and CDR2 are SNHLY and FYNNEI. Partial CDR3 DNA: TGTGCCAGCAACACCCCGGCAGGTAACCGACCGACAAAG. Translation: CASNTPAGNRPTK. In full, the CDR3 is CASNTPAGNRPTKLFF. Combining the CDR3 with reference TRBV2 and TRBJ2-2 gives the whole variable domain EPEVTQTPSHQVTQMGQEVILRCVPISNHLYFYWYRQILGQKVEFLVSFYNNEISEKSEIFDDQFSVERPDGSNFTLKIRSTKLEDSAMYFCASNTPAGNRPTKLFFGEGSRLTVL.

About this clone: The CDR3 end falls 3 residues outside the read, so it is completed with the germline J gene. The chain is built from TRBV19 and TRBJ2-2; D not resolved. The V and J ends lost 4 bases and 7 bases respectively, with 16 bases between them. The germline CDR1 and CDR2 sequences are LNHDA and SQIVND (reference sequence). The CDR3 runs 15 residues. CDR3 bases read: TGTGCCAGTAGTACGGCAGGTTATAAAGTCGGGGAG. Translating it yields CASSTAGYKVGE. The whole CDR3 region reads CASSTAGYKVGELFF.

As to this clone: The CDR3 goes on 3 residues after the read ends, and that part is filled in from the germline J gene. V and J are TRBV20-1 and TRBJ2-1; the match to TRBD2 covers 8 bases. CDR3 length equals 16 residues. Looked up from germline, CDR1 is DFQATT and CDR2 is SNEGSKA (reference sequence). The junction had 11 bases not matched to a gene; V was cut back by 3 bases and J by 4 bases. The CDR3 region is CSARGVGGGFYNEQFF. The covered CDR3 bases are TGCAGTGCTAGGGGGGTTGGCGGGGGGTTTTACAATGAG.

With respect to this clone: The read terminates 3 residues before the CDR3 end, so the remaining end is supplied by the germline J gene. The chain uses TRBV19 and TRBJ1-2; 8 bases are shared with TRBD1. Germline CDR1 is LNHDA and CDR2 is SQIVND (reference sequence). This CDR3 comprises 14 residues. CDR3 DNA, as far as it was read: TGTGCCAGTAGGCCAGGGGGCGGTTCGTGGGAC. This codes for CASRPGGGSWD. The whole CDR3 protein reads CASRPGGGSWDYTF.